This TCR beta chain stems from a study of T-cell reconstitution after alpha-beta-depleted transplantation in children. This clonotype was seen only a few times. V shed 0 bases, J shed 9 bases, and the junction held 6 bases outside the gene matches. The CDR3 contains 14 residues. CDR1 and CDR2 (germline): SGHRS, YFSETQ. Preparation of the TCRbeta library was carried out with unique molecular identifiers. Each CDR3 protein gets one entry after TCRdb re-called the PCR reads with MiXCR. The sample yields around 190,000 distinct CDR3 sequences, under 8.5% seen once. V usage is TRBV5-1 and J usage is TRBJ2-7, with 10 bases identical to TRBD1. Source: PBMCs, taken before TCRalphabeta/CD19-depleted stem cell transplant. The TCR sequence derives from a boy aged 2 to 9 with acute lymphoblastic leukemia, due to receive a stem cell transplant. The CDR3 sequence is CASSLVTGGQGQYF. The CDR3 nucleotides are TGCGCCAGCAGCTTGGTGACAGGGGGCCAGGGGCAGTACTTC.